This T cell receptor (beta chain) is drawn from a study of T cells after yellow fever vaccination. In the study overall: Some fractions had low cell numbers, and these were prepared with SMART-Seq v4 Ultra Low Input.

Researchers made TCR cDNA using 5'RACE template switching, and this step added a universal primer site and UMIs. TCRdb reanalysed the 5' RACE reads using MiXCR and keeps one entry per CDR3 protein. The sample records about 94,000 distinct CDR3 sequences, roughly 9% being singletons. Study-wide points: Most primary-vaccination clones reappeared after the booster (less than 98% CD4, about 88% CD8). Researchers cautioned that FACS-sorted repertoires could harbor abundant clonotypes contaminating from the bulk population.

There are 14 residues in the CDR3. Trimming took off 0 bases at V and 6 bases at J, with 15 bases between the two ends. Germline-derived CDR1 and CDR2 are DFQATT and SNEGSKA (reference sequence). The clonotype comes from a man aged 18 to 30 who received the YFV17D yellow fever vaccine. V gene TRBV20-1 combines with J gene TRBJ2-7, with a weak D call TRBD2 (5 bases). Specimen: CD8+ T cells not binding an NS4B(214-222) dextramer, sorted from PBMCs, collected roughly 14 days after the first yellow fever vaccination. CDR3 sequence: CSARESGSWAEQYF. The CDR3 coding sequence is TGCAGTGCTAGAGAATCGGGGTCTTGGGCCGAGCAGTACTTC.